This entry concerns a single T cell receptor beta chain. TCRdb's copy holds only in-frame clones and misses some; the assay was immunoSEQ multiplex PCR. The table lists about 88,000 clones, over 90% of them singletons. The data belong to a study of blood T cell repertoires in COVID-19. Background on the study: Sources were T cells, B-cell-depleted T cells, or PBMCs; the material itself was cDNA or gDNA.

Losses at the gene ends were 4 bases for V and 3 bases for J; bases not matched to a gene: 3. The CDR3 covers 14 residues. The germline V gene has CDR1 LGHNA and CDR2 YNFKEQ. Sample: peripheral blood. The chain links TRBV4-2 to TRBJ2-7; TRBD2 matches at 10 bases. This receptor was identified in a man in his 60s with acute or convalescent COVID-19. The CDR3 reads CASSPGTSVYEQYF. The CDR3 DNA is TGTGCCAGCAGCCCCGGGACTAGCGTCTACGAGCAGTACTTC.